A single sample gave rise to the 27 T cell receptor beta chains below, sequenced in a study of CD8 T cells in ankylosing spondylitis. TCRdb processed the 5' RACE reads anew with MiXCR; each CDR3 protein has one entry. In the table there are roughly 180,000 distinct CDR3 sequences, 9.8% of which are singletons. Material: blood, either unsorted or a sorted T cell fraction (not recorded which). The receptors derive from a female donor with ankylosing spondylitis or in good health (not recorded which).

The chain is built from TRBV9 and TRBJ2-1, with 10 bases matching TRBD2. The CDR3 consists of 14 residues. The junction had 3 bases not matched to a gene; V was cut back by 4 bases and J by 5 bases. Germline values: CDR1 SGDLS, CDR2 YYNGEE. CDR3: CASSTGTSDNEQFF. The CDR3 DNA follows: TGTGCCAGCAGCACCGGGACTAGCGACAATGAGCAGTTCTTC.

This clonotype has more than one count but fewer than ten. The genes are TRBV19 and TRBJ2-4; D possibly corresponds to TRBD1 (6 bases). The V end was cut by 11 bases, the J end by 1 base, with 21 bases between. Germline V gene lookup returns CDR1 LNHDA and CDR2 SQIVND (reference sequence). The CDR3 consists of 16 residues. The CDR3 region is CASTLGVGGAKNIQYF. The CDR3 DNA follows: TGTGCCTCCACCCTCGGGGTAGGGGGTGCCAAAAACATTCAGTACTTC.

The table lists this clonotype with a few counts. V usage is TRBV7-6 and J usage is TRBJ2-3, with D perhaps being TRBD1 or TRBD2 (6 bases each). The germline V and J ends were trimmed by 5 bases and 1 base, with 10 bases remaining between them. This CDR3 has 14 amino acids. The V gene's germline CDR1 is SGHVS and CDR2 FNYEAQ. The CDR3 sequence is CASSEGGGTDTQYF. CDR3 DNA: TGTGCCAGCAGCGAGGGGGGTGGCACAGATACGCAGTATTTT.

This clonotype was picked up many times. The chain carries TRBV7-9 and TRBJ1-1; unclear D gene. The CDR3 sequence is 15 residues long. V shed 6 bases and J shed 1 base, with 15 bases lying between them. Germline CDR1 is SEHNR and CDR2 is FQNEAQ (reference sequence). As DNA, the CDR3 is TGTGCCAGCAGGAGAGGGTTGTCAGCGAACACTGAAGCTTTCTTT. The encoded protein is CASRRGLSANTEAFF.

This clonotype was detected ten times or more. The chain is built from TRBV2 and TRBJ2-2; D perhaps matches TRBD2 (6 bases). The V and J ends lost 5 bases and 1 base respectively, with 8 bases between them. CDR3 size: 14 residues. Germline-derived CDR1 and CDR2 are SNHLY and FYNNEI. The DNA of the CDR3 is TGTGCCAGCAGTTCGGGAGTGAACACCGGGGAGCTGTTTTTT. It yields the protein CASSSGVNTGELFF.

This chain joins TRBV4-3 and TRBJ2-2, with D possibly matching TRBD1 (5 bases). V lost 0 bases to trimming and J lost 4 bases, with 21 bases between them. Germline CDR1 is LGHNA and CDR2 is YSLEER. This CDR3 spans 19 amino acids. The CDR3 nucleotides read TGCGCCAGCAGCCAAGATCGGCAGGGCCCTACCCTGGTCACCGGGGAGCTGTTTTTT. Translation gives CASSQDRQGPTLVTGELFF.

This clonotype was observed a few times. The chain uses TRBV30 and TRBJ2-1; D perhaps matches TRBD2 (5 bases). V lost 0 bases to trimming and J lost 0 bases, with 9 bases between them. In germline, CDR1 is GTSNPN, CDR2 SVGIG (reference sequence). There are 15 residues in the CDR3. The CDR3 is CAWSVLSGSYNEQFF. The CDR3 nucleotides read TGTGCCTGGAGTGTACTAAGCGGCTCCTACAATGAGCAGTTCTTC.

The V call is TRBV5-6, the J call TRBJ1-1; D unclear. Trimming took off 0 bases at V and 5 bases at J, with 8 bases between the two ends. The CDR3 runs to 13 residues. Germline lookup yields CDR1 SGHDT and CDR2 YYEEEE. The CDR3 reads CASSLGGWTEAFF. The CDR3 nucleotides read TGTGCCAGCAGCTTGGGGGGTTGGACTGAAGCTTTCTTT.

This sequence joins TRBV29-1 and TRBJ1-2; 9 bases align to TRBD1. V lost 4 bases to trimming and J lost 5 bases; unmatched junction nucleotides: 5. CDR3 length: 13 amino acids. CDR1 and CDR2 from the germline V gene are SQVTM and ANQGSEA. Here the CDR3 reads CSVVTGGYYGYTF. DNA for the CDR3: TGCAGCGTTGTAACAGGGGGCTATTATGGCTACACCTTC. Together with reference TRBV29-1 and TRBJ1-2, the CDR3 gives the full variable domain: SAVISQKPSRDICQRGTSLTIQCQVDSQVTMMFWYRQQPGQSLTLIATANQGSEATYESGFVIDKFPISRPNLTFSTLTVSNMSPEDSSIYLCSVVTGGYYGYTFGSGTRLTVV.

The chain links TRBV7-8 to TRBJ2-3; D gene ambiguous. V gave up 3 bases and J gave up 6 bases, with 7 bases separating them. Germline values: CDR1 SGHVS, CDR2 FQNEAQ. The CDR3 totals 12 residues. CDR3 region: CASSFTYDTQYF. CDR3 DNA: TGTGCCAGCAGCTTTACGTACGATACGCAGTATTTT.

This clonotype appeared a few times. The CDR3 spells CASSQEWVTYEQYF. The DNA for the CDR3 is TGCGCCAGCAGCCAAGAATGGGTAACCTACGAGCAGTACTTC. The chain employs TRBV4-3 and TRBJ2-7; D uncertain. Germline assignment: CDR1 LGHNA and CDR2 YSLEER. CDR3 length: 14 amino acids. V shed 0 bases and J shed 2 bases, with 8 bases lying between them.

This clonotype came up once. The junction and the germline gene differ at one end; a read error may be behind it. This sequence joins TRBV7-9 and TRBJ2-7, with D perhaps matching TRBD2 (5 bases). Germline V gene lookup returns CDR1 SEHNR and CDR2 FQNEAQ (reference sequence). This CDR3 has 13 residues. CDR3 bases: TGTGTCAGCAGCTCCGGACGGAGGATGGAGCAGTACTTC. This gives the protein CVSSSGRRMEQYF.

The chain recombines TRBV6-2 or TRBV6-3 with TRBJ2-7, with D maybe TRBD2 (5 bases). Germline lookup yields CDR1 MNHEY and CDR2 SVGEGT. V was clipped by 6 bases and J by 7 bases, with 19 bases between them. This CDR3 is 14 amino acids long. This CDR3 reads CASSPGRETGEQYF. The CDR3 DNA sequence: TGTGCCAGCAGCCCGGGCCGAGAGACGGGGGAGCAGTACTTC.

The chain recombines TRBV3-1 with TRBJ2-1, with D unclear. Germline values: CDR1 LGHDT, CDR2 YNNKEL (reference sequence). The CDR3 sequence is 13 residues long. Trimming took 3 bases from V and 4 from J, leaving 7 bases between them. CDR3 sequence (DNA): TGTGCCAGCAGCCACCCGGATTACAATGAGCAGTTCTTC. This gives the protein CASSHPDYNEQFF.

This clonotype was counted a few times. This chain links TRBV5-1 with TRBJ2-1, with D possibly being TRBD1 (5 bases). The CDR3 covers 15 residues. Trimming pared 0 bases from V and 0 bases from J, leaving 7 bases between. Germline CDR1 and CDR2: SGHRS and YFSETQ. In nucleotides, the CDR3 is TGCGCCAGCAGCTTGGCCAGGGCCTCCTACAATGAGCAGTTCTTC. Amino acids: CASSLARASYNEQFF.

The chain combines TRBV7-2 with TRBJ2-7; D not resolved. CDR1 and CDR2 from the germline V gene are SGHTA and FQGNSA. CDR3 length: 15 amino acids. Trimming stripped 1 base from V and 0 bases from J, with 10 bases between. CDR3 in amino acids: CASSLGWDGSYEQYF. The CDR3 DNA reads as TGTGCCAGCAGCTTAGGCTGGGATGGCTCCTACGAGCAGTACTTC.

This clonotype was detected many times. The rearrangement links TRBV24-1 to TRBJ2-1, with D tentatively TRBD1 (6 bases). V was trimmed by 2 bases and J by 7 bases, leaving 17 bases between them. There are 16 residues in the CDR3. The germline CDR1 and CDR2 sequences are KGHDR and SFDVKD. As DNA, the CDR3 is TGTGCCACCAGTGATTCTACCACGACTGACAGGAATGAGCAGTTCTTC. This translates into CATSDSTTTDRNEQFF.

A few counts support this clonotype. The chain joins TRBV29-1 to TRBJ1-1, with 12 bases fitting TRBD1. J gave up 1 base and V 0 bases, and 9 bases lay outside the gene matches. The CDR3 is 18 amino acids. Germline CDR1 is SQVTM and CDR2 is ANQGSEA. This CDR3 is CSVEDRWDRGLGNTEAFF. The CDR3 bases are TGCAGCGTTGAAGATCGCTGGGACAGGGGGCTTGGGAACACTGAAGCTTTCTTT.

This clonotype was counted ten times or more. The V call is TRBV6-5, the J call TRBJ2-4; D might be TRBD2 (5 bases). The CDR3 has 13 amino acids. Germline values: CDR1 MNHEY, CDR2 SVGAGI. V shed 4 bases and J shed 7 bases, with 11 bases lying between them. The CDR3 DNA sequence: TGTGCCAGCAGTTTGGACGGCGGGAACATTCAGTACTTC. The encoded protein is CASSLDGGNIQYF.

As DNA, the CDR3 is TGTGCCAGCAGCTTAGCAGGACTAGCGGGATACAATGAGCAGTTCTTC. It yields the protein CASSLAGLAGYNEQFF. The chain carries TRBV7-2 and TRBJ2-1; TRBD2 matches 12 bases. The CDR3 covers 16 residues. CDR1 and CDR2 (germline): SGHTA, FQGNSA. Trimming removed 0 bases from V and 4 bases from J; junction bases left unmatched: 1.

The table lists this clonotype with many counts. The chain carries TRBV4-3 and TRBJ2-1; 9 positions match TRBD2. V dropped 6 bases and J dropped 2; count of bases not matched to a gene: 8. The CDR3 is 16 residues long. CDR1 and CDR2 (germline): LGHNA, YSLEER. Here the CDR3 DNA reads TGCGCCAGCAGTCCGCTCGCGGGAGGGCCCTACAATGAGCAGTTCTTC. It specifies CASSPLAGGPYNEQFF.

This clonotype was counted only a few times. The V and J genes are TRBV9 and TRBJ2-3, with 7 nucleotides matching TRBD2. V dropped 0 bases and J dropped 6; count of bases not matched to a gene: 7. Germline V CDR1 and CDR2: SGDLS, YYNGEE. The CDR3 loop spans 15 amino acids. The CDR3 bases are TGTGCCAGCAGCGTAGTTGGGAGGGCCGGGGATACGCAGTATTTT. This sequence encodes CASSVVGRAGDTQYF.

This clonotype was found many times. The chain combines TRBV2 with TRBJ2-1; weak D call: TRBD2 (6 bases). The CDR3 is 15 residues long. The V gene lost 6 bases and the J gene lost 2 bases, with 14 bases spanning the gap. From germline, CDR1 is SNHLY and CDR2 FYNNEI. The CDR3 reads CASRPTGSTYNEQFF. In DNA, the CDR3 is TGTGCCAGCAGACCGACCGGGAGTACCTACAATGAGCAGTTCTTC. Complete variable domain (other parts from reference TRBV2 and TRBJ2-1): EPEVTQTPSHQVTQMGQEVILRCVPISNHLYFYWYRQILGQKVEFLVSFYNNEISEKSEIFDDQFSVERPDGSNFTLKIRSTKLEDSAMYFCASRPTGSTYNEQFFGPGTRLTVL.

This clonotype occurred a few times. The chain combines TRBV30 with TRBJ2-7, with D uncertain. The germline CDR1 and CDR2 sequences are GTSNPN and SVGIG (reference sequence). V shed 5 bases and J shed 8 bases, with 10 bases lying between them. The CDR3 is 10 amino acids. The DNA of the CDR3 is TGTGCCTGGGGTGCCCCCCAGCAGTACTTC. Residues: CAWGAPQQYF.

At least ten counts were recorded for this clonotype. The genes are TRBV7-9 and TRBJ2-3; tentative D call: TRBD2 (6 bases). Trimming cost V 7 bases and J 4 bases, with 12 bases left between them. From germline, CDR1 is SEHNR and CDR2 FQNEAQ (reference sequence). This CDR3 spans 13 amino acids. The CDR3 protein is CASKNGGSDTQYF. The CDR3 DNA reads TGTGCCAGCAAAAACGGGGGATCAGATACGCAGTATTTT.

The V call is TRBV6-2 or TRBV6-3, the J call TRBJ1-1, with no clear D. The germline V gene has CDR1 MNHEY and CDR2 SVGEGT. The CDR3 is 13 amino acids. Trimming left V 2 bases short and J 1 base short, with 5 bases between. CDR3 residues: CASSYVENTEAFF. The CDR3 region has the DNA TGTGCCAGCAGTTACGTGGAGAACACTGAAGCTTTCTTT.

In its sample, this clonotype was seen a few times. This chain joins TRBV11-2 and TRBJ2-7, with unresolved D. Trimming removed 0 bases at V and 0 bases at J, with 3 bases between. CDR3 length: 13 residues. Germline V gives CDR1 SGHAT, CDR2 FQNNGV. The CDR3 nucleotides read TGTGCCAGCAGCTTAGATTACTCCTACGAGCAGTACTTC. This translates into CASSLDYSYEQYF.